Each of the 28 T cell receptor beta chains below was sequenced from the same sample in a study of cytomegalovirus exposure and HLA in healthy donors. With 60 Vbeta and 13 Jbeta primers, the PCR was carried out. Generated by immunoSEQ multiplex PCR, the TCRdb table keeps only in-frame clones and is missing some. This sample's clone table lists 55,000 to 85,000 clones. Sequencing was carried out using PBMCs. The receptors were gathered from a female donor in good health and CMV-seropositive.

The chain is built from TRBV30 and TRBJ2-7, with D maybe TRBD1 (5 bases). The CDR3 loop spans 12 amino acids. Germline CDR1 reads GTSNPN; CDR2 reads SVGIG (reference sequence). The V end was cut by 0 bases, the J end by 2 bases, with 5 bases between. In nucleotides, the CDR3 is TGTGCCTGGAGTGTAGGGGCCTACGAGCAGTACTTC. Amino acids: CAWSVGAYEQYF.

V is TRBV4-1 and J is TRBJ2-7, with TRBD2 as a possible D gene (5 bases). V lost 0 bases and J 7 bases, leaving 7 bases between the germline ends. Germline CDR1 MGHRA, CDR2 YSYEKL. The CDR3 has 12 residues. The CDR3: CASSQDGREQYF. The CDR3, as DNA: TGCGCCAGCAGCCAAGATGGGAGAGAGCAGTACTTC.

The gene calls are TRBV9 and TRBJ2-1, with a tentative D call TRBD1 (5 bases). This CDR3 spans 17 amino acids. Germline V CDR1 and CDR2: SGDLS, YYNGEE. Trimming cost V 2 bases and J 0 bases, with 15 bases left between them. CDR3 region: CASSVSPNRSSYNEQFF. CDR3 coding DNA: TGTGCCAGCAGCGTCAGCCCCAACAGGAGCTCCTACAATGAGCAGTTCTTC.

The J gene is TRBJ2-5, the V gene TRBV28, with no clear D. CDR1 and CDR2 from the germline V gene are MDHEN and SYDVKM. The CDR3 sequence is 11 residues long. Trimming cost V 5 bases and J 2 bases, with 3 bases left between them. The CDR3 DNA reads TGTGCCAGCAGTCCGCAAGAGACCCAGTACTTC. It is translated as CASSPQETQYF.

Here the CDR3 DNA reads TGTGCCAGCAGAAATCAGGGCCAGCCCCAGCATTTT. Translated: CASRNQGQPQHF. J is TRBJ1-5 and V is TRBV6-5, with a tentative D call TRBD1 (5 bases). Between the trimmed V and J ends, which lost 6 bases and 7 bases, there was a span of 10 bases. The CDR3 loop spans 12 amino acids. In germline, CDR1 is MNHEY, CDR2 SVGAGI.

The chain has TRBV7-3 and TRBJ2-3, with 9 bases lining up with TRBD1. The CDR3 is 18 amino acids. Germline trimming cut 1 base from V and 2 bases from J; bases unmatched to any gene: 10. Germline assignment: CDR1 SGHTA and CDR2 FQGTGA. CDR3 bases: TGTGCCAGCAGCTTAAATGGAGTGGGACAGGGATACACAGATACGCAGTATTTT. Amino acid sequence: CASSLNGVGQGYTDTQYF.

The chain combines TRBV7-2 with TRBJ2-3; 11 nucleotides align to TRBD2. After removal of 3 bases from V and 1 base from J, the junction contained 3 bases not matched to a gene. This CDR3 spans 16 amino acids. Germline V gives CDR1 SGHTA, CDR2 FQGNSA. Here the CDR3 DNA reads TGTGCCAGCAGCTTCGCACTAGCGGGGGGCACAGATACGCAGTATTTT. This encodes CASSFALAGGTDTQYF.

The J gene is TRBJ2-7, the V gene TRBV5-1; possible D gene TRBD1, 6 bases. With 0 bases removed from V and 8 bases from J, the gap between germline ends came to 15 bases. The CDR3 sequence is 14 residues long. In germline, CDR1 is SGHRS, CDR2 YFSETQ. CDR3 sequence: CASSLAWKQGQQYF. The CDR3 nucleotides are TGCGCCAGCAGCTTGGCCTGGAAACAGGGCCAGCAGTACTTC.

V gene TRBV6-1 combines with J gene TRBJ2-1; 7 nucleotides agree with TRBD1. Germline V gene data show CDR1 as MNHNS and CDR2 as SASEGT. The CDR3 is made up of 15 amino acids. Trimming at V came to 3 bases and at J to 5 bases, leaving 7 bases not matched to a gene. In DNA form, the CDR3 reads TGTGCCAGCAGTGATGTACAGGGGACAGACAATGAGCAGTTCTTC. As protein: CASSDVQGTDNEQFF.

V gene TRBV7-9 combines with J gene TRBJ1-2; D is unclear. Germline-derived CDR1 and CDR2 are SEHNR and FQNEAQ (reference sequence). This CDR3 is built from 13 residues. The V end lost 3 bases, the J end lost 6 bases, and 11 bases lay between the germline ends. The CDR3 reads CASSFQAFDGYTF. Written as DNA, the CDR3 is TGTGCCAGCAGCTTTCAAGCGTTCGATGGCTACACCTTC.

The V gene is TRBV6-1, the J gene TRBJ1-1; no clear D gene. This CDR3 region has 15 residues. CDR1 and CDR2 from the germline V gene are MNHNS and SASEGT. With 6 bases removed from V and 3 bases from J, the gap between germline ends came to 17 bases. DNA for the CDR3: TGTGCCAGCAGGCCACCGCCGGGAGCGGACACTGAAGCTTTCTTT. This encodes CASRPPPGADTEAFF.

V and J are TRBV28 and TRBJ2-7, with 7 bases lining up with TRBD2. The germline gives CDR1 MDHEN, CDR2 SYDVKM. V was pared by 6 bases and J by 2 bases, with 4 bases of the junction left unmatched. The CDR3 is 13 residues long. The CDR3 sequence is CASRGGLTYEQYF. The CDR3 coding sequence is TGTGCCAGCAGGGGAGGGTTGACCTACGAGCAGTACTTC.

The chain recombines TRBV7-6 with TRBJ1-4; D might be TRBD1 (5 bases). Trimming cost V 2 bases and J 0 bases, with 10 bases left between them. The CDR3 has 16 amino acids. Germline loops: CDR1 SGHVS, CDR2 FNYEAQ. CDR3 nucleotides: TGTGCCAGCAGCTTACGACCAGGGTCAACTAATGAAAAACTGTTTTTT. Its protein is CASSLRPGSTNEKLFF. The full variable domain, in which reference TRBV7-6 and TRBJ1-4 provide the parts outside the CDR3, is GAGVSQSPRYKVTKRGQDVALRCDPISGHVSLYWYRQALGQGPEFLTYFNYEAQQDKSGLPNDRFSAERPEGSISTLTIQRTEQRDSAMYRCASSLRPGSTNEKLFFGSGTQLSVL.

This chain connects TRBV30 to TRBJ2-2, with D maybe TRBD2 (5 bases). The CDR3 has 14 amino acids. Trimming cost V 7 bases and J 4 bases, with 16 bases left between them. Per the germline V gene, CDR1 is GTSNPN and CDR2 is SVGIG (reference sequence). The CDR3 DNA is TGTGCCTTGTTCGGTGGACTCATCACCGGGGAGCTGTTTTTT. It is translated as CALFGGLITGELFF.

The rearrangement uses TRBV30 and TRBJ1-6; D not certain. Germline CDR1 reads GTSNPN; CDR2 reads SVGIG (reference sequence). Deletions cut 3 bases from V and 9 bases from J, with 12 bases between. The CDR3 is 13 amino acids. CDR3: CAWSLTSGSPLHF. The CDR3 nucleotides are TGTGCCTGGAGCCTCACGTCGGGTTCACCCCTCCACTTT.

The chain joins TRBV19 to TRBJ2-7; 7 nucleotides line up with TRBD1. In germline, CDR1 is LNHDA, CDR2 SQIVND (reference sequence). CDR3 size: 14 residues. The ends lost 5 bases at V and 2 bases at J; junction bases unmatched: 6. CDR3 DNA sequence: TGTGCCAGTAGTGCAACCGGGACAGCCTACGAGCAGTACTTC. Translation gives CASSATGTAYEQYF.

The chain combines TRBV30 with TRBJ1-2; 10 bases align to TRBD1. The germline CDR1 and CDR2 sequences are GTSNPN and SVGIG (reference sequence). V lost 2 bases and J lost 8; bases outside the gene matches: 8. CDR3 length: 14 residues. The CDR3 spells CAWSLGSDRGGYTF. The CDR3 coding sequence is TGTGCCTGGAGTCTGGGGTCGGACAGGGGGGGCTACACCTTC.

This chain connects TRBV7-9 to TRBJ2-7; 9 nucleotides match TRBD2. Unmatched junction bases numbered 12, after V lost 7 bases and J lost 5 bases. The CDR3 is made up of 15 amino acids. Germline CDR1 SEHNR, CDR2 FQNEAQ (reference sequence). The DNA for the CDR3 is TGTGCCAGCACACCAGGGGGTAGCGGGAGAAACGAGCAGTACTTC. As protein: CASTPGGSGRNEQYF.

The chain links TRBV29-1 to TRBJ2-1, with TRBD2 matching 12 bases. This CDR3 is built from 14 residues. Trimming took 4 bases from V and 10 from J; bases not matched to a gene: 8. Germline-derived CDR1 and CDR2 are SQVTM and ANQGSEA. CDR3 loop: CSVVRASGGAEQFF. The CDR3 DNA is TGCAGCGTTGTTCGGGCTAGCGGGGGGGCGGAGCAGTTCTTC.

V and J are TRBV7-6 and TRBJ2-2, with 15 bases that match TRBD2. The V gene's germline CDR1 is SGHVS and CDR2 FNYEAQ. V dropped 5 bases and J dropped 4; count of bases not matched to a gene: 11. CDR3 length equals 19 residues. The CDR3 reads CASSPPPGLAGGGTGELFF. In nucleotides, the CDR3 is TGTGCCAGCAGCCCCCCCCCGGGACTAGCGGGAGGAGGCACCGGGGAGCTGTTTTTT. The complete variable domain, with remaining parts taken from reference TRBV7-6 and TRBJ2-2, reads GAGVSQSPRYKVTKRGQDVALRCDPISGHVSLYWYRQALGQGPEFLTYFNYEAQQDKSGLPNDRFSAERPEGSISTLTIQRTEQRDSAMYRCASSPPPGLAGGGTGELFFGEGSRLTVL.

The rearrangement joins TRBV7-3 to TRBJ1-1; D uncertain. V lost 4 bases, J lost 0 bases, and 12 bases lay in between. CDR3 length equals 15 residues. Germline V gives CDR1 SGHTA, CDR2 FQGTGA. The chain's CDR3 is CASSSLLFLNTEAFF. Written as DNA, the CDR3 is TGTGCCAGCAGCTCCCTCTTATTTTTGAACACTGAAGCTTTCTTT.

The chain employs TRBV7-9 and TRBJ2-3; no clear D. CDR1 is SEHNR and CDR2 is FQNEAQ in the germline V gene (reference sequence). This CDR3 region has 14 residues. The V and J ends lost 1 base and 3 bases respectively, with 8 bases between them. CDR3 in DNA: TGTGCCAGCAGCTTAGAGGTACAGACAGATACGCAGTATTTT. This sequence encodes CASSLEVQTDTQYF.

This chain uses TRBV27 with TRBJ2-5; D possibly corresponds to TRBD2 (5 bases). Germline assignment: CDR1 MNHEY and CDR2 SMNVEV (reference sequence). This CDR3 spans 15 amino acids. Trimming cost V 5 bases and J 3 bases, with 16 bases left between them. CDR3 in DNA: TGTGCCAGCAGTCGGGGTGTTCGGAACAAAGAGACCCAGTACTTC. This encodes CASSRGVRNKETQYF.

Written as DNA, the CDR3 is TGTGCCAGCAGCGGAAACGGGGCCGGGGAGCTGTTTTTT. Translated, it gives CASSGNGAGELFF. J is TRBJ2-2 and V is TRBV6-1; perhaps TRBD2 as D (5 bases). Trimming pared 6 bases from V and 6 bases from J, leaving 11 bases between. The CDR3 covers 13 residues. The germline gives CDR1 MNHNS, CDR2 SASEGT.

This rearrangement joins TRBV28 to TRBJ1-1; D is unclear. Between the trimmed V and J ends, which lost 7 bases and 0 bases, there was a span of 9 bases. The length of the CDR3 is 13 residues. Germline V lookup: CDR1 MDHEN, CDR2 SYDVKM. Written as DNA, the CDR3 is TGTGCCAGCATGTCACAGCTGAACACTGAAGCTTTCTTT. Protein sequence: CASMSQLNTEAFF.

The chain recombines TRBV6-1 with TRBJ2-7; D is undetermined. Between the trimmed V and J ends, which lost 2 bases and 3 bases, there was a span of 11 bases. This CDR3 is built from 14 residues. Germline lookup yields CDR1 MNHNS and CDR2 SASEGT. CDR3 DNA: TGTGCCAGCAGTGAACTTGGCATTGGCTACGAGCAGTACTTC. Its translation is CASSELGIGYEQYF.

V usage is TRBV4-3 and J usage is TRBJ1-2; D ambiguous. Between the trimmed V and J ends, which lost 0 bases and 5 bases, there was a span of 28 bases. CDR3 length: 20 residues. Germline V gene sequence: CDR1 LGHNA, CDR2 YSLEER. CDR3 nucleotides: TGCGCCAGCAGCCAAGAATACCACACAGTAAACCCGGTTTTTGGGTATGGCTACACCTTC. It specifies CASSQEYHTVNPVFGYGYTF.

On this clone itself: This CDR3 is also generated by other DNA sequences in the sample. The chain couples TRBV6-4 to TRBJ2-3; 8 positions agree with TRBD2. The J segment lost 0 bases and the V segment lost 5 bases, leaving 4 bases of the junction unmatched. CDR3 length: 15 residues. Germline loops: CDR1 MRHNA, CDR2 SNTAGT. The CDR3 DNA is TGTGCCAGCAGTAGAACTAGCGGTAGCACAGATACGCAGTATTTT. Protein sequence: CASSRTSGSTDTQYF.